Presented here are 12 T cell receptor beta chains from one specimen sequenced in a study of identical twins. TCRdb passed the 5' RACE reads through MiXCR, listing each CDR3 protein once. Found here are about 900,000 distinct CDR3 sequences, 10% to 15% of them singletons; the top ten hold about 1.6%. These data were also reused for a study on yellow fever vaccine responses in identical twins.

The sample consisted of PBMCs. These receptors were obtained from a woman aged 18-29 years in good health.

This clonotype was seen a few times. The chain recombines TRBV11-2 with TRBJ2-1; D is uncertain. Trimming shortened V by 8 bases and J by 3 bases, and 8 bases separated the two germline ends. Germline values: CDR1 SGHAT, CDR2 FQNNGV. The CDR3 totals 12 residues. CDR3 bases: TGTGCCAGCCGGGCAGACTACAATGAGCAGTTCTTC. It is translated as CASRADYNEQFF.

This clonotype was counted at least ten times. V is TRBV4-2 and J is TRBJ2-4; D may be TRBD2 (6 bases). The CDR3 has 14 residues. The germline V and J ends were trimmed by 4 bases and 8 bases, with 15 bases remaining between them. Germline values: CDR1 LGHNA, CDR2 YNFKEQ. CDR3 coding DNA: TGTGCCAGCAGCCCTGTAGCGGAATTCGACATTCAGTACTTC. Its protein is CASSPVAEFDIQYF.

J is TRBJ2-5 and V is TRBV10-3, with D possibly matching TRBD2 (6 bases). This CDR3 spans 15 amino acids. With 0 bases removed from V and 4 bases from J, the gap between germline ends came to 12 bases. Germline loops: CDR1 ENHRY, CDR2 SYGVKD. The CDR3 is CAISESIRGTETQYF. CDR3 nucleotide sequence: TGTGCCATCAGTGAGTCGATACGGGGGACAGAGACCCAGTACTTC.

In its sample, this clonotype was seen a few times. The chain has TRBV12-3 or TRBV12-4 and TRBJ2-7, with TRBD2 matching 14 bases. Trimming took 5 bases from V and 2 from J; bases not matched to a gene: 17. The CDR3 is made up of 20 amino acids. CDR3 bases: TGTGCCAGCAGTCCACGAAAAGGGGGACTAGCGGGAGAGGACCCCTACGAGCAGTACTTC. This translates into CASSPRKGGLAGEDPYEQYF.

In its sample, this clonotype was seen many times. J is TRBJ2-3 and V is TRBV2, with D maybe TRBD2 (5 bases). The length of the CDR3 is 13 residues. Looked up from germline, CDR1 is SNHLY and CDR2 is FYNNEI. Trimming took off 7 bases at V and 4 bases at J, with 12 bases between the two ends. The CDR3 protein is CASKAGKPDTQYF. In nucleotides, the CDR3 is TGTGCCAGCAAGGCGGGTAAACCAGATACGCAGTATTTT.

This clonotype has a handful of counts. The chain carries TRBV11-3 and TRBJ2-3, with 13 positions matching TRBD2. The CDR3 consists of 16 residues. With 3 bases clipped from V and 2 bases from J, the junction kept 2 bases outside the gene matches. Germline assignment: CDR1 SGHNT and CDR2 YENEEA. The CDR3 sequence: CASSFGLAGDTDTQYF. The DNA of the CDR3 is TGTGCCAGCAGCTTCGGACTAGCGGGGGACACAGATACGCAGTATTTT.

The chain uses TRBV7-8 and TRBJ2-1, with D maybe TRBD2 (5 bases). V gave up 1 base and J gave up 1 base, with 14 bases separating them. Germline loops: CDR1 SGHVS, CDR2 FQNEAQ. The length of the CDR3 is 17 residues. The CDR3 loop is CASSLGWETGSYNEQFF. DNA for the CDR3: TGTGCCAGCAGCTTAGGGTGGGAGACGGGATCCTACAATGAGCAGTTCTTC.

This clonotype was observed many times. The junction shows a germline mismatch at one end, possibly a read error. The chain is built from TRBV5-1 and TRBJ2-2; weak D call: TRBD1 (5 bases). The CDR3 spans 15 residues. Germline assignment: CDR1 SGHRS and CDR2 YFSETQ. CDR3 in DNA: TGTGCCAGCAGCTTAGTAGGGGCGAACACCGGGGAGCTGTTTTTT. It encodes CASSLVGANTGELFF. Full variable domain (outside the CDR3, taken from reference TRBV5-1 and TRBJ2-2): KAGVTQTPRYLIKTRGQQVTLSCSPISGHRSVSWYQQTPGQGLQFLFEYFSETQRNKGNFPGRFSGRQFSNSRSEMNVSTLELGDSALYLCASSLVGANTGELFFGEGSRLTVL.

This clonotype came up many times. The chain is built from TRBV24-1 and TRBJ1-1; D is uncertain. Trimming left V 2 bases short and J 1 base short, with 7 bases between. Germline V CDR1 and CDR2: KGHDR, SFDVKD. The CDR3 length is 14 residues. CDR3 region: CATSDSVGNTEAFF. The DNA for the CDR3 is TGTGCCACCAGTGATTCTGTAGGGAACACTGAAGCTTTCTTT.

This clonotype was detected ten times or more. The V call is TRBV5-6, the J call TRBJ2-1, with D perhaps matching TRBD2 (6 bases). V was pared by 2 bases and J by 0 bases, with 9 bases between. The CDR3 totals 15 residues. Germline values: CDR1 SGHDT, CDR2 YYEEEE. This CDR3 is CASSFLTSSYNEQFF. The CDR3 coding sequence is TGTGCCAGCAGCTTTTTGACTAGCTCCTACAATGAGCAGTTCTTC.

This clonotype was seen a handful of times. This rearrangement joins TRBV6-2 or TRBV6-3 to TRBJ2-5; D is uncertain. This CDR3 contains 15 residues. The germline V gene has CDR1 MNHEY and CDR2 SVGEGT. The ends were cut back, 4 bases at V and 1 base at J, with 13 bases in the middle. The CDR3 region has the DNA TGTGCCAGCAGTTCATATACCAGGAGCCAAGAGACCCAGTACTTC. Its protein product is CASSSYTRSQETQYF.

This clonotype occurred many times. The DNA for the CDR3 is TGCGCCAGCAGCCAGACACCAGGGGACTTTTATAATTCACCCCTCCACTTT. This gives the protein CASSQTPGDFYNSPLHF. The chain uses TRBV4-1 and TRBJ1-6; D may be TRBD1 (6 bases). This CDR3 region has 17 residues. V dropped 3 bases and J dropped 4 bases, with 16 bases sitting between them. Per germline, CDR1 MGHRA and CDR2 YSYEKL.